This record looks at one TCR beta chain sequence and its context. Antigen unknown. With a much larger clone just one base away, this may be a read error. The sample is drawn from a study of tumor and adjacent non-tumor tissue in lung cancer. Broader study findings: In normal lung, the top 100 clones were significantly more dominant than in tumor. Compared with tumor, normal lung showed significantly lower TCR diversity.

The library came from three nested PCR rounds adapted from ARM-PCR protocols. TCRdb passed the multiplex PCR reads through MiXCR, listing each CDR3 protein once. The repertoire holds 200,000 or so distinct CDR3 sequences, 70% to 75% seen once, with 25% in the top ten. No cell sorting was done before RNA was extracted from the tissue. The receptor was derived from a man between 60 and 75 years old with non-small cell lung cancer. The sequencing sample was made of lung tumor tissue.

The CDR3, as DNA: TGTGCCAGCAGCTTGGGATCCACCTGGGAGCTGTTTTTT. Translated: CASSLGSTWELFF. The chain recombines TRBV5-4 with TRBJ2-2; D is uncertain. Germline loops: CDR1 SGHNT, CDR2 YYREEE (reference sequence). The CDR3 is 13 residues long.